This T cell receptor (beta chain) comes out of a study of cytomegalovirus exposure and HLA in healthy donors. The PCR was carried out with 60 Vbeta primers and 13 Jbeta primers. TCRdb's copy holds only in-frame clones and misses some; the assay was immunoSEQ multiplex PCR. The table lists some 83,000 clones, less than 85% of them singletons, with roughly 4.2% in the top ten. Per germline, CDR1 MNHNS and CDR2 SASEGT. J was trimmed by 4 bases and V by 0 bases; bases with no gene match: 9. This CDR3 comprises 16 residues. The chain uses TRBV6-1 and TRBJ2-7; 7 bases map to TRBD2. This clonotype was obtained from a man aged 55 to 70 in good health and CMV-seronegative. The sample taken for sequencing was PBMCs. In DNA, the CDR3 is TGTGCCAGCAGTGAAGCGCAACTGCAAGCGGGGTACGAGCAGTACTTC. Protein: CASSEAQLQAGYEQYF.